Included here is one T cell receptor (beta chain) sequence, with context. The sample originates from a study of blood T cell repertoires in COVID-19. At the level of the study: COVID-19 samples, acute and convalescent, were from the United States, Italy and Spain. Sample material is recorded as cDNA or gDNA derived from T cells, B-cell-depleted T cells, or PBMCs.

In the original analysis: Estimates of nucleated cell counts were drawn from the amplification of reference gene primers. Generated by immunoSEQ multiplex PCR, the TCRdb table keeps only in-frame clones and is missing some. For V, J and clone size, that table is used; D and trimming come from the DNA. This table holds more than 150,000 clones, 88% found once. The germline V gene has CDR1 KGHSH and CDR2 LQKENI. This CDR3 has 14 amino acids. Trimming took 2 bases from V and 8 from J, leaving 14 bases between them. The receptor's source is a man aged 65 to 79 with active or convalescent COVID-19. Material for sequencing was peripheral blood. The chain combines TRBV18 with TRBJ2-3; tentative D call: TRBD2 (5 bases). The CDR3 protein is CASSPGGSVVTQYF. Here the CDR3 DNA reads TGTGCCAGCTCACCAGGTGGGAGTGTGGTTACGCAGTATTTT.